The sequence of this T cell receptor (beta chain) was determined in a study of T cell changes during pregnancy in multiple sclerosis. V was trimmed by 0 bases and J by 0 bases, leaving 9 bases between them. Per the germline V gene, CDR1 is MGHRA and CDR2 is YSYEKL. The CDR3 has 16 residues. TCRdb's table, derived via immunoSEQ multiplex PCR, lists solely in-frame clones and lacks some. The sample lists 50,000 or so clones; around 90% were seen once. This chain uses TRBV4-1 with TRBJ2-1; D uncertain. The sequence derives from a female donor in good health, enrolled as a control in a pregnancy study. The sample here was peripheral blood, taken after pregnancy. CDR3 residues: CASSQDNRDSYNEQFF. The CDR3 coding sequence is TGCGCCAGCAGCCAAGATAACCGAGACTCCTACAATGAGCAGTTCTTC.